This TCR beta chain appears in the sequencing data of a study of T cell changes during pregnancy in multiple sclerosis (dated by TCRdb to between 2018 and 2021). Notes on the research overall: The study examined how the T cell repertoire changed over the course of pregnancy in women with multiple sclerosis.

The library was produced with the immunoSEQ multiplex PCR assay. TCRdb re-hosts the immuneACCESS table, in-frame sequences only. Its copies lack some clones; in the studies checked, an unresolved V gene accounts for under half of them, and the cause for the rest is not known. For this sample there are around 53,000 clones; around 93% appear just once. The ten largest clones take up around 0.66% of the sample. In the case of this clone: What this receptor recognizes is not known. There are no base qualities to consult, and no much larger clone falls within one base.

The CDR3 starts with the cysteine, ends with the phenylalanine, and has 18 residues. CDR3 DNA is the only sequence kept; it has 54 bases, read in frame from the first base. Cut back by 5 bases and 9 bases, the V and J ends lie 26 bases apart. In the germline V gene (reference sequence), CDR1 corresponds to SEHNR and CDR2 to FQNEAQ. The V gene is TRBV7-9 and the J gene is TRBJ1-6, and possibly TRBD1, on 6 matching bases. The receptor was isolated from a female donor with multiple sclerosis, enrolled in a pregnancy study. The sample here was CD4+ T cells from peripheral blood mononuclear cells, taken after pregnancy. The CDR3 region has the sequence CASSQGRQATGYGSPLHF. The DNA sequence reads TGTGCCAGCAGCCAGGGGAGACAGGCCACCGGGTATGGTTCACCCCTCCACTTT.